The TCR beta chain under discussion was sequenced for a study of cytomegalovirus exposure and HLA in healthy donors. Findings and limits, study-wide: The classifier was said to identify cytomegalovirus status with high specificity and sensitivity. In vitro confirmation showed three CMV-associated chains to be CMV antigen specific. It was 150 to 200 TCR beta chains that were listed as cytomegalovirus-associated.

The assay was immunoSEQ multiplex PCR, and TCRdb's table has in-frame clones only and misses some. This sample has approximately 150,000 clones; about 85% occur once, and the top ten carry around 2.5%. It was the approximately 120-subject validation cohort, separate from the roughly 700-subject first cohort, to which the donors belonged. A remark on this clone: Antigen: not known. This sample includes further DNA sequences coding for the same CDR3.

V lost 4 bases, J lost 4 bases, and 3 bases stayed unmatched. Germline V CDR1 and CDR2: SGHRS, YFSETQ. There are 14 residues in the CDR3. Sample: PBMCs. The chain combines TRBV5-1 with TRBJ2-5; TRBD1 matches at 11 bases. The clonotype comes from a man aged 25 to 40 in good health and CMV-seropositive. The CDR3 sequence is CASSPGTGGETQYF. In DNA, the CDR3 is TGCGCCAGCAGCCCTGGGACAGGGGGAGAGACCCAGTACTTC.